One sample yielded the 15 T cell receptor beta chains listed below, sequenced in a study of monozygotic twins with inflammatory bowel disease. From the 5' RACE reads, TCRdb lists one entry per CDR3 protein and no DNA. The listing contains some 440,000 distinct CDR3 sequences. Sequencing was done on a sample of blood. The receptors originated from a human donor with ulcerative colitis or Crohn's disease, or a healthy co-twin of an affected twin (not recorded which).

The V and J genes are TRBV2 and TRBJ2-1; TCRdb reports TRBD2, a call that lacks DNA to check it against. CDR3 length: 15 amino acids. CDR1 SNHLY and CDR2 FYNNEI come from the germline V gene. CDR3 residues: CASSALAGGLNEQFF. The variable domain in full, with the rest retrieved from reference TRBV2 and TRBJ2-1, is EPEVTQTPSHQVTQMGQEVILRCVPISNHLYFYWYRQILGQKVEFLVSFYNNEISEKSEIFDDQFSVERPDGSNFTLKIRSTKLEDSAMYFCASSALAGGLNEQFFGPGTRLTVL.

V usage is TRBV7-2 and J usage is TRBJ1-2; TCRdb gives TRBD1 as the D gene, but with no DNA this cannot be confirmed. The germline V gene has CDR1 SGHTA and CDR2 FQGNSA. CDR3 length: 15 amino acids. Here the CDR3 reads CASSRQAGQGLGYTF.

Here the CDR3 reads CASSLAALNNSPLHF. The rearrangement links TRBV7-2 to TRBJ1-6. Germline V gene data show CDR1 as SGHTA and CDR2 as FQGNSA. CDR3 length equals 15 residues.

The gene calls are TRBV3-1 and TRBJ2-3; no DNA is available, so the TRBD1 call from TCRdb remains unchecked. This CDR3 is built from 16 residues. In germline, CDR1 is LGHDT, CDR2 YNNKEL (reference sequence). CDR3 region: CASSPFKGLWTDTQYF.

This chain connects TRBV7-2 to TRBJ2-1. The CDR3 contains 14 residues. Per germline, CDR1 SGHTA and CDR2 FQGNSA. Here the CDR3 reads CASSLALESNEQFF.

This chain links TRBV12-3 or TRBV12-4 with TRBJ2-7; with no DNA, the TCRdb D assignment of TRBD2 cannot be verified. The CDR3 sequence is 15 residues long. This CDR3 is CASSGRAGFSYEQYF.

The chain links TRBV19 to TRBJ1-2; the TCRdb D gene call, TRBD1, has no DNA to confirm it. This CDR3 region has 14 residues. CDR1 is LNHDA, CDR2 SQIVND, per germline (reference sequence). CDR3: CASSSGQGATGYTF.

CDR3 protein: CASSSYTGTGDEQYF. This rearrangement joins TRBV27 to TRBJ2-7; no DNA is available, so the TRBD1 call from TCRdb remains unchecked. The CDR3 totals 15 residues. The V gene's germline CDR1 is MNHEY and CDR2 SMNVEV (reference sequence).

The CDR3 protein is CASSRTGLGNTGELFF. The chain uses TRBV5-1 and TRBJ2-2; TCRdb returns TRBD1, unconfirmable since there is no DNA. This CDR3 comprises 16 residues. From germline, CDR1 is SGHRS and CDR2 YFSETQ.

The CDR3: CASSFDPYYTNTEAFF. The J gene is TRBJ1-1, the V gene TRBV7-2; TCRdb's D gene call, TRBD1, goes unchecked for lack of DNA. The CDR3 runs to 16 residues. The germline CDR1 and CDR2 sequences are SGHTA and FQGNSA.

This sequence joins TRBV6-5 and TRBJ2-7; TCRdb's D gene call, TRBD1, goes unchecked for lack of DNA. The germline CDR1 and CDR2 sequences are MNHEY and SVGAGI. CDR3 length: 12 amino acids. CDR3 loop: CASSWDRGSQYF.

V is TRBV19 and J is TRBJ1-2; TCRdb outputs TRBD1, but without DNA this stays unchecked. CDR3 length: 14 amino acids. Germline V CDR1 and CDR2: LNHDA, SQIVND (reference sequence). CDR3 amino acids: CASRRKGAYYGYTF. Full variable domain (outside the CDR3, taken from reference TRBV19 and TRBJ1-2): DGGITQSPKYLFRKEGQNVTLSCEQNLNHDAMYWYRQDPGQGLRLIYYSQIVNDFQKGDIAEGYSVSREKKESFPLTVTSAQKNPTAFYLCASRRKGAYYGYTFGSGTRLTVV.

The CDR3 loop reads CASSQAPSPYEQYF. The rearrangement uses TRBV4-1 and TRBJ2-7. Germline CDR1 MGHRA, CDR2 YSYEKL. This CDR3 is built from 14 residues.

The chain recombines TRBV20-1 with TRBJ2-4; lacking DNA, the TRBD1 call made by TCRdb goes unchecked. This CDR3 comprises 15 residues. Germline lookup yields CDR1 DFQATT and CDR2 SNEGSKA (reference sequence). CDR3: CSARGLGGQENIQYF.

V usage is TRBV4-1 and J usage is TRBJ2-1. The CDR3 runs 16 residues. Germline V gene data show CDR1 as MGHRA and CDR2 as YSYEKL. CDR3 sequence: CASSQRQSYSYNEQFF.